The text below deals with one TCR beta chain. The V end was cut by 6 bases, the J end by 2 bases, with 11 bases between. This CDR3 region has 13 residues. CDR1 is SNHLY and CDR2 is FYNNEI in the germline V gene. This entry is derived from a study of shared clonotypes between healthy human individuals. TCRdb's copy holds only in-frame clones and misses some; the assay was immunoSEQ multiplex PCR. Among about 2 million clones, about 95% were seen once, and the ten largest hold approximately 1.2%. In the naive CD8 group, cells lacked CD45RO and were positively selected for CCR7, so terminally differentiated effector memory CD45RA+ cells were left out.

Specimen: naive CD8+ T cells sorted from blood. This sequence originates from a man aged 18 to 29 in good health. V gene TRBV2 combines with J gene TRBJ2-7; perhaps D is TRBD1 or TRBD2 (6 bases each). CDR3 nucleotide sequence: TGTGCCAGCAGAGAGGGGGGCCCCTACGAGCAGTACTTC. Translated: CASREGGPYEQYF.